The clone carrying this T cell receptor (beta chain) came up a few times. Its antigen remains unidentified. CDR3 length equals 15 residues. CDR1 and CDR2 from the germline V gene are MDHEN and SYDVKM. With V trimmed by 1 base and J by 4 bases, 5 bases remained unmatched. TCRdb reanalysed the 5' RACE reads using MiXCR and keeps one entry per CDR3 protein. The table lists about 1.7 million distinct CDR3 sequences, about 31% of them singletons, with about 0.27% in the top ten. The data are from a study of identical twins. Whole-study results and caveats: Cord blood beta clonotypes that were abundant carried fewer insertions, and memory repertoires showed no such trend.

The clonotype was recovered from a newborn girl in good health. The specimen was cord blood. The chain couples TRBV28 to TRBJ2-5; 8 bases line up with TRBD1. CDR3 in DNA: TGTGCCAGCAGTTTATACCGGACAGGGATAGAGACCCAGTACTTC. Protein: CASSLYRTGIETQYF.